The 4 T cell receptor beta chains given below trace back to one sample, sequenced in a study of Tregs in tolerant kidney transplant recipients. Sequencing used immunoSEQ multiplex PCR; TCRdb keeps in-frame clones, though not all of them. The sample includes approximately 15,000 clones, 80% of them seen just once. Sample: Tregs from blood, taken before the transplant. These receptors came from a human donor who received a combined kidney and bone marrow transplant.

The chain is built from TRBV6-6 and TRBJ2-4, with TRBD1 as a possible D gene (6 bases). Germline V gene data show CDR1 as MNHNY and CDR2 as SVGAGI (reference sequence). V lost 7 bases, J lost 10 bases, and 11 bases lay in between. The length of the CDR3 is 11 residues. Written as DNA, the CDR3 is TGTGCCAGCACTACGGGGACAATTCAGTACTTC. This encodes CASTTGTIQYF.

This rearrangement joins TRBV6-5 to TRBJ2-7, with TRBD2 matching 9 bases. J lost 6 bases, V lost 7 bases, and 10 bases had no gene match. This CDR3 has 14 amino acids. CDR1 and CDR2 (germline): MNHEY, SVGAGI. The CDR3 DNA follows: TGTGCCAGCATGGGCGGGAGGGGCTCTCTCGAGCAGTACTTC. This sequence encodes CASMGGRGSLEQYF.

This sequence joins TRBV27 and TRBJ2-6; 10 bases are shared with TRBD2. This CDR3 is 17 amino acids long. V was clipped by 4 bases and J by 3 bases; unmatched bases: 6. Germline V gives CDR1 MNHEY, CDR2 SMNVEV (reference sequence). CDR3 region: CASSYLAGGGGANVLTF. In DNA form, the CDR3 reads TGTGCCAGCAGTTACTTAGCGGGGGGAGGTGGGGCCAACGTCCTGACTTTC.

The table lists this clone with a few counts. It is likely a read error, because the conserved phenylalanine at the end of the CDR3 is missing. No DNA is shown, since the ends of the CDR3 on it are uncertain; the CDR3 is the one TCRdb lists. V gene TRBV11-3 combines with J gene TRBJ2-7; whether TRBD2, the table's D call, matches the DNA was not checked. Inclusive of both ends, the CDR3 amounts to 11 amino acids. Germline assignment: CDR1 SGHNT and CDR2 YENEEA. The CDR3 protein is CASSLDAGQLP.